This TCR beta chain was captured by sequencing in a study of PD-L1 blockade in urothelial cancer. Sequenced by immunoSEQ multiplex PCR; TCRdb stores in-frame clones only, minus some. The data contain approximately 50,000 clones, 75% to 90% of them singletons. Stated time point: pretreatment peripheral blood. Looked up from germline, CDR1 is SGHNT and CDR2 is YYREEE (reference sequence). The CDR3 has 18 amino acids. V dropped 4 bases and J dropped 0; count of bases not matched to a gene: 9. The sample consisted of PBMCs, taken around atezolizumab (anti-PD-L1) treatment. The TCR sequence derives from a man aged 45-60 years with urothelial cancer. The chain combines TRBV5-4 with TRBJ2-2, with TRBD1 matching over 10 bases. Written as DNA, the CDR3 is TGTGCCAGCAGCCCCCGCCCGGGGACAGGGGCGAACACCGGGGAGCTGTTTTTT. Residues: CASSPRPGTGANTGELFF.